This passage covers 10 T cell receptor beta chains from one sample sequenced in a study of early T cells in non-severe SARS-CoV-2 infection. Each CDR3 protein is one row after TCRdb ran MiXCR on the 5' RACE reads. This table has 65,000 to 95,000 distinct CDR3 sequences, about 14% appearing once. Source material: whole blood. All receptors derive from an adult who was a healthcare worker with PCR-confirmed SARS-CoV-2 infection or an uninfected control (not recorded which).

The chain employs TRBV6-1 and TRBJ2-2; D might be TRBD2 (7 bases). The CDR3 loop spans 15 amino acids. The V gene lost 2 bases and the J gene lost 5 bases, with 12 bases spanning the gap. The V gene's germline CDR1 is MNHNS and CDR2 SASEGT. CDR3 residues: CASSEQGGGTGELFF. CDR3 nucleotide sequence: TGTGCCAGCAGTGAACAGGGAGGGGGAACCGGGGAGCTGTTTTTT.

This clonotype was picked up a small number of times. The gene calls are TRBV3-1 and TRBJ2-5; D may be TRBD1 (5 bases). Between the trimmed V and J ends, which lost 6 bases and 1 base, there was a span of 9 bases. The CDR3 runs to 13 residues. The V gene's germline CDR1 is LGHDT and CDR2 YNNKEL (reference sequence). CDR3: CASSPGIQETQYF. DNA of the CDR3: TGTGCCAGCAGTCCAGGGATCCAAGAGACCCAGTACTTC.

The chain links TRBV29-1 to TRBJ2-5; 7 bases line up with TRBD2. This CDR3 region has 14 residues. V lost 1 base, J lost 0 bases, and 2 bases stayed unmatched. The germline gives CDR1 SQVTM, CDR2 ANQGSEA. The CDR3 protein is CSVEAGLYQETQYF. As DNA, the CDR3 is TGCAGCGTTGAAGCGGGACTATACCAAGAGACCCAGTACTTC.

This clonotype was picked up many times. The chain is built from TRBV20-1 and TRBJ2-7; maybe TRBD1 (5 bases). Trimming removed 5 bases from V and 0 bases from J, with 8 bases in between. Germline V gene sequence: CDR1 DFQATT, CDR2 SNEGSKA (reference sequence). The CDR3 totals 12 residues. CDR3 loop: CSASTASYEQYF. For the CDR3, the DNA is TGCAGTGCTTCGACAGCCTCCTACGAGCAGTACTTC.

This clonotype was detected once. The V and J genes are TRBV10-3 and TRBJ2-5; 15 positions agree with TRBD2. Germline CDR1 reads ENHRY; CDR2 reads SYGVKD. Trimming took 2 bases from V and 2 from J; bases not matched to a gene: 6. This CDR3 spans 18 amino acids. CDR3 nucleotide sequence: TGTGCCATCAGTGAGCTCCATGGGACTAGCGGGGGGCAAGAGACCCAGTACTTC. Protein product: CAISELHGTSGGQETQYF.

The rearrangement uses TRBV28 and TRBJ1-1; D gene uncertain. The CDR3 is made up of 12 amino acids. The germline V gene encodes CDR1 MDHEN and CDR2 SYDVKM. V dropped 5 bases and J dropped 1 base, with 5 bases sitting between them. As DNA, the CDR3 is TGTGCCAGCAGTGCCCCGAACACTGAAGCTTTCTTT. This encodes CASSAPNTEAFF.

The chain combines TRBV3-2 with TRBJ1-1. TRBV3-2 is a documented pseudogene. CDR3 size: 12 residues. The CDR3 sequence: CASSHGDYTAFF. The CDR3 nucleotides are TGTGCCAGCAGCCACGGGGATTATACTGCTTTCTTT.

The chain is built from TRBV7-9 and TRBJ1-6, with a tentative D call TRBD1 (6 bases). Germline V gives CDR1 SEHNR, CDR2 FQNEAQ (reference sequence). This CDR3 has 17 residues. The V gene lost 6 bases and the J gene lost 0 bases, with 15 bases spanning the gap. The CDR3 region has the DNA TGTGCCAGCAGATCCCGGACAGATTTCTCCTATAATTCACCCCTCCACTTT. Protein product: CASRSRTDFSYNSPLHF.

The chain links TRBV12-3 or TRBV12-4 to TRBJ1-1; D is unclear. V was pared by 5 bases and J by 7 bases, with 8 bases between. The CDR3 loop spans 11 amino acids. This chain's CDR3 is CASSMKGEAFF. CDR3 in DNA: TGTGCCAGCAGTATGAAAGGTGAAGCTTTCTTT.

This clonotype was seen a handful of times. The rearrangement uses TRBV19 and TRBJ2-2; a weak D match, TRBD2 (6 bases). The CDR3 has 14 amino acids. Germline V CDR1 and CDR2: LNHDA, SQIVND (reference sequence). Trimming shortened V by 6 bases and J by 5 bases, and 13 bases separated the two germline ends. The CDR3 is CASSMGGGTGELFF. CDR3 coding DNA: TGTGCCAGTAGCATGGGGGGAGGAACCGGGGAGCTGTTTTTT.